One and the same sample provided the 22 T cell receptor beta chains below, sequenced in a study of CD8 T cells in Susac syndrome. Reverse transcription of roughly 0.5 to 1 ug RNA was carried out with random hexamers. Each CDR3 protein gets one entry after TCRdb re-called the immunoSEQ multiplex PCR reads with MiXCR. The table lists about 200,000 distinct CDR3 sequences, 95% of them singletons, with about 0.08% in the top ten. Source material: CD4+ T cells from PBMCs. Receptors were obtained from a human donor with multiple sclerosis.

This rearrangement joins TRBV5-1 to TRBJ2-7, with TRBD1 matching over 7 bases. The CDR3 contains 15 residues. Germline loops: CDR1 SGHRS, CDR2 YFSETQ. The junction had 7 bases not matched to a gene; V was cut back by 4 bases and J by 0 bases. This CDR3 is CASSPRQGTSYEQYF. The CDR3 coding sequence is TGCGCCAGCAGCCCCCGACAGGGCACCTCCTACGAGCAGTACTTC.

The CDR3 sequence is CSVGLAAGQFF. DNA for the CDR3: TGCAGCGTTGGACTCGCGGCCGGGCAGTTCTTC. This chain links TRBV29-1 with TRBJ2-1, with no clear D. Deletions cut 4 bases from V and 12 bases from J, with 13 bases between. Germline values: CDR1 SQVTM, CDR2 ANQGSEA. The CDR3 has 11 amino acids.

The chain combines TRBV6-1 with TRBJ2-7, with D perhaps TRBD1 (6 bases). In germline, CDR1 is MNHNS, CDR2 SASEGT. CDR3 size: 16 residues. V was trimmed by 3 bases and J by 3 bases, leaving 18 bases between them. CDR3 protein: CASSEATGKGNYEQYV. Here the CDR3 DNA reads TGTGCCAGCAGTGAGGCGACAGGTAAAGGGAACTACGAGCAGTACGTC.

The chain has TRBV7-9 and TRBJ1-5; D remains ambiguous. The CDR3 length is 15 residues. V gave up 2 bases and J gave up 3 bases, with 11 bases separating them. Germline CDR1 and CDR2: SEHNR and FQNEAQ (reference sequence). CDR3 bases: TGTGCCAGCAGCTTATCTGGACGGGACAATCAGCCCCAGCATTTT. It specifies CASSLSGRDNQPQHF.

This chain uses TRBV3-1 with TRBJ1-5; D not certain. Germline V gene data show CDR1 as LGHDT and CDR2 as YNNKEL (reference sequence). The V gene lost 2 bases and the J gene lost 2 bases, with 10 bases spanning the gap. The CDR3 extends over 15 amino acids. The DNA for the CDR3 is TGTGCCAGCAGCCAAAGGCGCGACGGCAATCAGCCCCAGCATTTT. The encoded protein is CASSQRRDGNQPQHF.

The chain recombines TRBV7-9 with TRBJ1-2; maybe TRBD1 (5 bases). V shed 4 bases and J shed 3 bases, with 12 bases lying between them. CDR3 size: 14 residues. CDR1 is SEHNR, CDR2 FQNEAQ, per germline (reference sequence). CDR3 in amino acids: CASSSGDGDYGYTF. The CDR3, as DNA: TGTGCCAGCAGCTCTGGGGACGGTGACTATGGCTACACCTTC.

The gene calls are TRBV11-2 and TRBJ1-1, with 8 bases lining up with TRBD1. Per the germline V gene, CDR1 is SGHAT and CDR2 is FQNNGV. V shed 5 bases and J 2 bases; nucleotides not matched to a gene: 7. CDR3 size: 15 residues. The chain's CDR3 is CASSLQQGVNTEAFF. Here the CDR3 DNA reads TGTGCCAGCAGCCTCCAACAGGGGGTAAACACTGAAGCTTTCTTT.

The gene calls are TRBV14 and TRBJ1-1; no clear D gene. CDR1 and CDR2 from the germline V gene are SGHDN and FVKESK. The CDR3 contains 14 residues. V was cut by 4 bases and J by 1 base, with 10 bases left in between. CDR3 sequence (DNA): TGTGCCAGCAGCCGCCCAGTCCGGAACACTGAAGCTTTCTTT. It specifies CASSRPVRNTEAFF.

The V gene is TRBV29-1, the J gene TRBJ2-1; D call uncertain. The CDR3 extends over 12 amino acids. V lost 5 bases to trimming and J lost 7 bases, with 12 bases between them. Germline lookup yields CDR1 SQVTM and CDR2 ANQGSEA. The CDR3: CSVLRATNEQFF. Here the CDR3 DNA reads TGCAGCGTTCTCCGGGCCACAAATGAGCAGTTCTTC.

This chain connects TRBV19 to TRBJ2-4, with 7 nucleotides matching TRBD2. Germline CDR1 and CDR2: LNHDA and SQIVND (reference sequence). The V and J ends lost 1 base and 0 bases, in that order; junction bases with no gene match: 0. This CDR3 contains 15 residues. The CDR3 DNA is TGTGCCAGTAGTATAGGGGGGGGAGCCAAAAACATTCAGTACTTC. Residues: CASSIGGGAKNIQYF. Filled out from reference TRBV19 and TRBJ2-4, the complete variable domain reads DGGITQSPKYLFRKEGQNVTLSCEQNLNHDAMYWYRQDPGQGLRLIYYSQIVNDFQKGDIAEGYSVSREKKESFPLTVTSAQKNPTAFYLCASSIGGGAKNIQYFGAGTRLSVL.

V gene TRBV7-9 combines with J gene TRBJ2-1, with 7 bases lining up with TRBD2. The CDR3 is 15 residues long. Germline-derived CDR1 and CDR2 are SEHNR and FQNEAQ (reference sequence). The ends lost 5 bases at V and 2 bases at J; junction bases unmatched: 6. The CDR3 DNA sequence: TGTGCCAGCAGCCGTGCCGGGACTACCTACAATGAGCAGTTCTTC. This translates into CASSRAGTTYNEQFF.

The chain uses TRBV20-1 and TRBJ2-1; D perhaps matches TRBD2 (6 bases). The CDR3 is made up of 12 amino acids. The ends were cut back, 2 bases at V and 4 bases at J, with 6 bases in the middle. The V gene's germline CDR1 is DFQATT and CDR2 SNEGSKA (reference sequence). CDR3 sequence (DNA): TGCAGTGCTAGACGGGGGTACAATGAGCAGTTCTTC. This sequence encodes CSARRGYNEQFF.

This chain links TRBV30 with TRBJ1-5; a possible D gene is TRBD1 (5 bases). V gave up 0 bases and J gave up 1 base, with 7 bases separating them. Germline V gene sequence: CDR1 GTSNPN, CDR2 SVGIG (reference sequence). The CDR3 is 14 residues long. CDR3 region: CAWSVGLSNQPQHF. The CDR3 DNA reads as TGTGCCTGGAGTGTGGGGCTGAGCAATCAGCCCCAGCATTTT.

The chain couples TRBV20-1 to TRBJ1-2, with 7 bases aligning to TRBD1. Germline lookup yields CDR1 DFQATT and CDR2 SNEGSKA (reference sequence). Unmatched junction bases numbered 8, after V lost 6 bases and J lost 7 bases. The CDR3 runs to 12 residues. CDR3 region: CSARTGDLGYTF. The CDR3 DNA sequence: TGCAGTGCCCGAACAGGGGACCTTGGCTACACCTTC.

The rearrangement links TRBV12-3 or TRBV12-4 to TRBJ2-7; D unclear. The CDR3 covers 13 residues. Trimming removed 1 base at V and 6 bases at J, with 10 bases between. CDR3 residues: CASSLGTAAEQYF. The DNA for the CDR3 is TGTGCCAGCAGTTTAGGGACGGCTGCCGAGCAGTACTTC.

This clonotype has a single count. The CDR3 here is CAWSVQGADSSPLHF. CDR3 sequence (DNA): TGTGCCTGGAGTGTACAAGGGGCGGATAGTTCACCCCTCCACTTT. The rearrangement links TRBV30 to TRBJ1-6; D possibly corresponds to TRBD1 (5 bases). This CDR3 is built from 15 residues. V lost 0 bases and J 9 bases, leaving 15 bases between the germline ends. Germline CDR1 and CDR2: GTSNPN and SVGIG (reference sequence). Full variable domain (remainder filled in from reference TRBV30 and TRBJ1-6): SQTIHQWPATLVQPVGSPLSLECTVEGTSNPNLYWYRQAAGRGLQLLFYSVGIGQISSEVPQNLSASRPQDRQFILSSKKLLLSDSGFYLCAWSVQGADSSPLHFGNGTRLTVT.

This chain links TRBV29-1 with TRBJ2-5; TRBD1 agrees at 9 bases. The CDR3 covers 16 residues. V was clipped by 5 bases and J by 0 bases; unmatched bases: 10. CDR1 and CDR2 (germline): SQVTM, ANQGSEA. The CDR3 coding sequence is TGCAGCGTTTCCCGCCTAGGGACAGGGAACCAAGAGACCCAGTACTTC. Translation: CSVSRLGTGNQETQYF. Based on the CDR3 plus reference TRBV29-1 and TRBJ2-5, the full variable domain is SAVISQKPSRDICQRGTSLTIQCQVDSQVTMMFWYRQQPGQSLTLIATANQGSEATYESGFVIDKFPISRPNLTFSTLTVSNMSPEDSSIYLCSVSRLGTGNQETQYFGPGTRLLVL.

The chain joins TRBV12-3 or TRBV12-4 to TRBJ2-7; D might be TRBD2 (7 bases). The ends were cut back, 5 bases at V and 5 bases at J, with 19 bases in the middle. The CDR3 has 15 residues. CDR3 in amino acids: CASSPPGGPGDEQYF. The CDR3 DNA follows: TGTGCCAGCAGTCCTCCCGGGGGGCCAGGGGACGAGCAGTACTTC.

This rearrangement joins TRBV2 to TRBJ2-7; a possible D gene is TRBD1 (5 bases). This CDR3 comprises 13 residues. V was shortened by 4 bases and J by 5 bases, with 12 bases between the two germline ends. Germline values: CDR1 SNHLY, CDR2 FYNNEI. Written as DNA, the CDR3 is TGTGCCAGCAGTGTGGGGCAGGCCCACGAGCAGTACGTC. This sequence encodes CASSVGQAHEQYV.

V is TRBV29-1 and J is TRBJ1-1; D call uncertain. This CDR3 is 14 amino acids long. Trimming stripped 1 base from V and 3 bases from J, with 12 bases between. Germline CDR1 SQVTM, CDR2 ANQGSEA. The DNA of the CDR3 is TGCAGCGTTGAAGTCCAAGGGAAGGACACTGAAGCTTTCTTT. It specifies CSVEVQGKDTEAFF. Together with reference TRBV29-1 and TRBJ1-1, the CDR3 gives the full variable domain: SAVISQKPSRDICQRGTSLTIQCQVDSQVTMMFWYRQQPGQSLTLIATANQGSEATYESGFVIDKFPISRPNLTFSTLTVSNMSPEDSSIYLCSVEVQGKDTEAFFGQGTRLTVV.

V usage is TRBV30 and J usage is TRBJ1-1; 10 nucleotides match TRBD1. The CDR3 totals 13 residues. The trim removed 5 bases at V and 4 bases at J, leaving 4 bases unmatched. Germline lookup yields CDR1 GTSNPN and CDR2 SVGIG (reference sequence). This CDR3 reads CAWDRGRLTEAFF. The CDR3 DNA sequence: TGTGCCTGGGACAGGGGGCGACTCACTGAAGCTTTCTTT. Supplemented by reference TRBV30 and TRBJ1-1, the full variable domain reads SQTIHQWPATLVQPVGSPLSLECTVEGTSNPNLYWYRQAAGRGLQLLFYSVGIGQISSEVPQNLSASRPQDRQFILSSKKLLLSDSGFYLCAWDRGRLTEAFFGQGTRLTVV.

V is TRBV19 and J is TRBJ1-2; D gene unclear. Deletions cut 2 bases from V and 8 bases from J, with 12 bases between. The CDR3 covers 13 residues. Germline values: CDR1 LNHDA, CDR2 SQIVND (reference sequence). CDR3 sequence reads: CASSISSRGGYTF. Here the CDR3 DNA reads TGTGCCAGTAGTATATCCAGCCGCGGGGGCTACACCTTC.